Sequencing of this T cell receptor (beta chain) was carried out in a study of cytomegalovirus exposure and HLA in healthy donors. The PCR made use of 60 Vbeta and 13 Jbeta primers. Sequencing used immunoSEQ multiplex PCR; TCRdb keeps in-frame clones, though not all of them. This table holds approximately 130,000 clones, approximately 85% found once. This clone has a single count. Germline V gene data show CDR1 as MGHRA and CDR2 as YSYEKL. The V end was cut by 6 bases, the J end by 7 bases, with 19 bases between. This CDR3 spans 15 amino acids. This chain links TRBV4-1 with TRBJ2-1, with D possibly matching TRBD1 (8 bases). The TCR sequence derives from a woman aged 25 to 39 in good health and CMV-seropositive. The sequenced sample was PBMCs. The CDR3 is CASSQSGTGGNEQFF. DNA of the CDR3: TGCGCCAGCAGTCAAAGCGGGACAGGAGGAAATGAGCAGTTCTTC.